This entry describes one TCR beta chain. Its antigen is not identified. Germline V gene data show CDR1 as MNHEY and CDR2 as SMNVEV (reference sequence). Trimming left V 2 bases short and J 5 bases short, with 24 bases between. The CDR3 extends over 18 amino acids. This sample is part of a study of monozygotic twins with cystic fibrosis. General study results and limits: In 13 of 16 pairs, V gene usage was closest to the co-twin's.

The assay was immunoSEQ multiplex PCR, and TCRdb's table has in-frame clones only and misses some. The table lists roughly 35,000 clones, about 87% of them singletons. This sequence was found in a girl aged 2 to 10 with cystic fibrosis. The sample taken for sequencing was blood. The chain recombines TRBV27 with TRBJ1-1, with a tentative D call TRBD1 (6 bases). The CDR3 loop is CASSLKPPPTGSGTEAFF. CDR3 DNA: TGTGCCAGCAGTTTAAAGCCCCCTCCGACAGGATCGGGAACTGAAGCTTTCTTT.